The 13 T cell receptor beta chains presented below share a single source sample, sequenced in a study of spatial heterogeneity in lung cancer. A single record per CDR3 protein comes from TCRdb applying MiXCR to the 5' RACE reads. Of under 75,000 distinct CDR3 sequences listed, 10% to 15% were seen once; the top ten hold over 5.5%. The time point is: sample taken at primary tumor resection. Sequencing covered unsorted whole RNA taken from tumor, nontumor lung or frozen PBMC. Here the sequenced sample was PBMCs, taken at surgery. These receptors originate from a male donor with early-stage non-small cell lung cancer.

This clonotype was seen at least ten times. This chain's CDR3 is CASSRDGARGNTIYF. The CDR3 DNA follows: TGTGCCAGCAGCCGGGACGGTGCTAGAGGAAACACCATATATTTT. This sequence joins TRBV7-2 and TRBJ1-3; a weak D match, TRBD1 (5 bases). V lost 5 bases, J lost 4 bases, and 15 bases lay in between. CDR3 length equals 15 residues. The germline V gene has CDR1 SGHTA and CDR2 FQGNSA.

The V and J genes are TRBV2 and TRBJ1-5; the match to TRBD1 covers 7 bases. Looked up from germline, CDR1 is SNHLY and CDR2 is FYNNEI. The CDR3 loop spans 14 amino acids. Unmatched junction bases numbered 5, after V lost 7 bases and J lost 2 bases. The DNA for the CDR3 is TGTGCCAGCAAAGGCCAGGGGGGCAATCAGCCCCAGCATTTT. This translates into CASKGQGGNQPQHF.

Notes on this clonotype: Relative to the germline gene, one junction end is altered; a read error may explain this. J is TRBJ2-4 and V is TRBV18, with D perhaps assigned TRBD1 or TRBD2 (6 bases each). Germline assignment: CDR1 KGHSH and CDR2 LQKENI. This CDR3 has 15 residues. The CDR3 nucleotides read TGTGTCAGCTTTGGCCGTACGGGGGCACAGGGCATTCAGTACTTC. Translating it yields CVSFGRTGAQGIQYF. Complete variable domain (other parts from reference TRBV18 and TRBJ2-4): NAGVMQNPRHLVRRRGQEARLRCSPMKGHSHVYWYRQLPEEGLKFMVYLQKENIIDESGMPKERFSAEFPKEGPSILRIQQVVRGDSAAYFCVSFGRTGAQGIQYFGAGTRLSVL.

This sequence joins TRBV5-1 and TRBJ1-2; TRBD1 aligns across 12 bases. Germline CDR1 SGHRS, CDR2 YFSETQ. The CDR3 loop spans 15 amino acids. J gave up 4 bases and V 4 bases, and 5 bases lay outside the gene matches. This CDR3 reads CASSPGTGGGYGYTF. For the CDR3, the DNA is TGCGCCAGCAGCCCTGGGACAGGGGGCGGCTATGGCTACACCTTC.

This clonotype appeared many times. The chain couples TRBV29-1 to TRBJ1-2; D unclear. The ends were cut back, 8 bases at V and 2 bases at J, with 15 bases in the middle. This CDR3 spans 13 amino acids. Germline V gene data show CDR1 as SQVTM and CDR2 as ANQGSEA. Written as DNA, the CDR3 is TGCAGCACCTACAATCAACCAAACTATGGCTACACCTTC. Translation gives CSTYNQPNYGYTF.

J is TRBJ2-5 and V is TRBV7-8, with 7 bases fitting TRBD2. J was trimmed by 1 base and V by 2 bases; bases with no gene match: 16. There are 19 residues in the CDR3. Germline V gene lookup returns CDR1 SGHVS and CDR2 FQNEAQ. The CDR3 is CASSLILSGISSGQETQYF. The CDR3 DNA sequence: TGTGCCAGCAGCTTAATCCTAAGCGGGATATCGTCTGGCCAAGAGACCCAGTACTTC. Full variable domain (rest looked up from reference TRBV7-8 and TRBJ2-5): GAGVSQSPRYKVAKRGQDVALRCDPISGHVSLFWYQQALGQGPEFLTYFQNEAQLDKSGLPSDRFFAERPEGSVSTLKIQRTQQEDSAVYLCASSLILSGISSGQETQYFGPGTRLLVL.

This chain joins TRBV10-3 and TRBJ2-3; possible D gene TRBD2, 6 bases. The length of the CDR3 is 14 residues. The ends were cut back, 0 bases at V and 5 bases at J, with 9 bases in the middle. Germline lookup yields CDR1 ENHRY and CDR2 SYGVKD. The CDR3 DNA follows: TGTGCCATCAGTGAGTCAGGCGGGGAAGATACGCAGTATTTT. Translated, it gives CAISESGGEDTQYF.

This clonotype was observed at least ten times. This chain connects TRBV10-3 to TRBJ1-2; D is possibly TRBD1 (5 bases). The CDR3 runs 16 residues. Germline CDR1 ENHRY, CDR2 SYGVKD. Trimming took off 0 bases at V and 4 bases at J, with 15 bases between the two ends. The CDR3 loop is CAISESGTALGYGYTF. In nucleotides, the CDR3 is TGTGCCATCAGTGAGTCGGGGACGGCCCTAGGCTATGGCTACACCTTC.

The chain combines TRBV19 with TRBJ2-7; D is possibly TRBD1 (6 bases). Trimming took 3 bases from V and 4 from J, leaving 13 bases between them. The CDR3 spans 14 residues. Germline V gene data show CDR1 as LNHDA and CDR2 as SQIVND (reference sequence). This CDR3 is CASSIRGFPYEQYF. In nucleotides, the CDR3 is TGTGCCAGTAGTATTAGGGGGTTTCCGTACGAGCAGTACTTC. Filled out from reference TRBV19 and TRBJ2-7, the complete variable domain reads DGGITQSPKYLFRKEGQNVTLSCEQNLNHDAMYWYRQDPGQGLRLIYYSQIVNDFQKGDIAEGYSVSREKKESFPLTVTSAQKNPTAFYLCASSIRGFPYEQYFGPGTRLTVT.

This clonotype was seen more than once but under ten times. J is TRBJ1-6 and V is TRBV18, with unresolved D. Trimming cost V 6 bases and J 7 bases, with 10 bases left between them. Germline assignment: CDR1 KGHSH and CDR2 LQKENI. The CDR3 totals 13 residues. Written as DNA, the CDR3 is TGTGCCAGCTCTCCTCTCGAGAATTCACCCCTCCACTTT. It yields the protein CASSPLENSPLHF.

The DNA for the CDR3 is TGTGCTAGTGGTTTGTTTGCAGGGGGGGATTCCGATGAGCAGTTCTTC. Translation: CASGLFAGGDSDEQFF. The V call is TRBV12-5, the J call TRBJ2-1; D is possibly TRBD1 or TRBD2 (7 bases each). The germline V and J ends were trimmed by 2 bases and 8 bases, with 19 bases remaining between them. CDR3 size: 16 residues. Per germline, CDR1 LGHNT and CDR2 FRNRAP.

The V call is TRBV6-2 or TRBV6-3, the J call TRBJ2-5, with TRBD2 matching over 8 bases. The V segment lost 5 bases and the J segment 5 bases; nucleotides outside the gene matches: 7. Germline CDR1 reads MNHEY; CDR2 reads SVGEGT. This CDR3 has 14 amino acids. The CDR3 nucleotides read TGTGCCAGCAGTCCGGGACTAGAGATCGAGACCCAGTACTTC. It encodes CASSPGLEIETQYF.

CDR3 coding DNA: TGTGCCAGCAGCAAACGACAGGGGGGTTATCAGCCCCAGCATTTT. The encoded protein is CASSKRQGGYQPQHF. The V gene is TRBV12-3 or TRBV12-4, the J gene TRBJ1-5; 9 bases are a match to TRBD1. With 6 bases clipped from V and 5 bases from J, the junction kept 8 bases outside the gene matches. The length of the CDR3 is 15 residues.